This T cell receptor (beta chain) stems from a study of T cell repertoires in cytomegalovirus infection. This clonotype has more than one count but fewer than ten. TCRdb re-analysed the reads in MiXCR, keeping a single row per CDR3 protein. The sample lists hundreds of thousands of distinct CDR3 sequences, more than 8% occurring once. Germline V gives CDR1 MNHNY, CDR2 SVGAGI (reference sequence). There are 15 residues in the CDR3. V trimming: 2 bases; J trimming: 5 bases; junction bases outside the gene matches: 8. The chain employs TRBV6-6 and TRBJ2-7; 8 nucleotides line up with TRBD1. What was sequenced was PBMCs. This clonotype was obtained from a human donor in good health (CMV status not recorded). Some clones in this sample may be carry-over from other donors' samples. The CDR3 nucleotides are TGTGCCAGCAGTTACGAGGGCGGACAGGGAAACGAGCAGTACTTC. The encoded protein is CASSYEGGQGNEQYF.